This T cell receptor (beta chain) was identified during a study of T cell responses to AZD1222 COVID-19 vaccine. General study results and limits: A mostly white British donor set with more females was recruited, and clonal diversity was possibly underestimated.

V was pared by 6 bases and J by 0 bases, with 6 bases between. In germline, CDR1 is SNHLY, CDR2 FYNNEI. The CDR3 has 13 amino acids. Only in-frame clones appear in the TCRdb table, and some are missing; sequencing was by immunoSEQ multiplex PCR. In the table there are tens of thousands of clones, approximately 90% of which are singletons. This clone was observed a single time. Its target is unknown. The sample was peripheral blood, taken 28 days after the second AZD1222 dose. This receptor was obtained from an adult who received the AZD1222 COVID-19 vaccine. V gene TRBV2 combines with J gene TRBJ1-3; D is unclear. The CDR3 DNA follows: TGTGCCAGCAGACACCGCTCTGGAAACACCATATATTTT. Translating gives CASRHRSGNTIYF.